Each of the 11 T cell receptor beta chains below was sequenced from the same sample in a study of CD8 T cells in Susac syndrome. Random hexamers primed reverse transcription of about 0.45 to 1 ug RNA. Using its own MiXCR run on the immunoSEQ multiplex PCR reads, TCRdb lists one record per CDR3 protein. The sample has around 150,000 distinct CDR3 sequences, approximately 95% seen once. Input material: CD4+ T cells from PBMCs. The receptors here all came from a human donor with multiple sclerosis.

Only one count was recorded for this clonotype. V gene TRBV3-1 combines with J gene TRBJ2-7; D remains ambiguous. Germline V gene lookup returns CDR1 LGHDT and CDR2 YNNKEL (reference sequence). Trimming took 4 bases from V and 2 from J, leaving 9 bases between them. CDR3 length equals 13 residues. CDR3 coding DNA: TGTGCCAGCAGCCGAGGCAGTCCCTACGAGCAGTACTTC. It yields the protein CASSRGSPYEQYF.

This sequence joins TRBV5-1 and TRBJ2-7; D is unclear. V was cut by 3 bases and J by 4 bases, with 11 bases left in between. Per the germline V gene, CDR1 is SGHRS and CDR2 is YFSETQ. The CDR3 runs 13 residues. The CDR3 region is CASSSPKVYEQYF. DNA of the CDR3: TGCGCCAGCAGCTCCCCTAAGGTTTACGAGCAGTACTTC.

The V gene is TRBV28, the J gene TRBJ2-1, with 9 bases fitting TRBD1. This CDR3 has 14 amino acids. Germline V CDR1 and CDR2: MDHEN, SYDVKM. V shed 6 bases and J 5 bases; nucleotides not matched to a gene: 5. Here the CDR3 DNA reads TGTGCCAGCAGGGGACAGGGTGATAACAATGAGCAGTTCTTC. Translation gives CASRGQGDNNEQFF.

This rearrangement joins TRBV30 to TRBJ2-7, with 8 bases identical to TRBD1. This CDR3 is 15 amino acids long. Germline lookup yields CDR1 GTSNPN and CDR2 SVGIG (reference sequence). The V segment lost 5 bases and the J segment 0 bases; nucleotides outside the gene matches: 9. The CDR3 DNA sequence: TGTGCCTGGGGACCGGGACAGGCGGGCTCCTACGAGCAGTACTTC. Translated, it gives CAWGPGQAGSYEQYF.

This chain uses TRBV7-2 with TRBJ1-3; no reliable D call. V was clipped by 1 base and J by 0 bases, with 10 bases between them. Germline CDR1 and CDR2: SGHTA and FQGNSA. The CDR3 runs to 16 residues. The CDR3 reads CASSLVSQISGNTIYF. In nucleotides, the CDR3 is TGTGCCAGCAGCTTAGTTTCGCAGATCTCTGGAAACACCATATATTTT. The full variable domain, completed using reference TRBV7-2 and TRBJ1-3, is GAGVSQSPSNKVTEKGKDVELRCDPISGHTALYWYRQSLGQGLEFLIYFQGNSAPDKSGLPSDRFSAERTGGSVSTLTIQRTQQEDSAVYLCASSLVSQISGNTIYFGEGSWLTVV.

This chain joins TRBV7-3 and TRBJ2-7; 11 positions agree with TRBD1. Germline assignment: CDR1 SGHTA and CDR2 FQGTGA. V lost 4 bases, J lost 6 bases, and 5 bases stayed unmatched. The CDR3 consists of 14 residues. CDR3 amino acids: CASSSRTGGAEQYF. The CDR3 DNA follows: TGTGCCAGCAGCTCGCGGACAGGGGGCGCCGAGCAGTACTTC. The variable domain in full, with the rest retrieved from reference TRBV7-3 and TRBJ2-7, is GAGVSQTPSNKVTEKGKYVELRCDPISGHTALYWYRQSLGQGPEFLIYFQGTGAADDSGLPNDRFFAVRPEGSVSTLKIQRTERGDSAVYLCASSSRTGGAEQYFGPGTRLTVT.

The V and J genes are TRBV3-1 and TRBJ2-3, with TRBD1 matching over 7 bases. Germline values: CDR1 LGHDT, CDR2 YNNKEL (reference sequence). The CDR3 spans 15 residues. With 5 bases clipped from V and 0 bases from J, the junction kept 5 bases outside the gene matches. CDR3 coding DNA: TGTGCCAGCAGCTACCTGGACAGGAGCACAGATACGCAGTATTTT. Translated, it gives CASSYLDRSTDTQYF.

In this sample, this clonotype turned up once. The chain uses TRBV9 and TRBJ1-1; no definite D call. The CDR3 is made up of 15 amino acids. The V end lost 0 bases, the J end lost 1 base, and 10 bases lay between the germline ends. Germline CDR1 and CDR2: SGDLS and YYNGEE. The CDR3 region is CASSVEPQTNTEAFF. The CDR3 coding sequence is TGTGCCAGCAGCGTAGAGCCCCAGACGAACACTGAAGCTTTCTTT.

J is TRBJ2-3 and V is TRBV29-1; D possibly corresponds to TRBD1 (6 bases). There are 11 residues in the CDR3. V lost 8 bases and J lost 9, with 15 bases in between. Germline CDR1 is SQVTM and CDR2 is ANQGSEA. The DNA of the CDR3 is TGCAGCCACGCGGACAGTAAGACGCAGTATTTT. Residues: CSHADSKTQYF.

The gene calls are TRBV7-6 and TRBJ2-7; 10 nucleotides match TRBD2. The CDR3 runs to 15 residues. V lost 3 bases to trimming and J lost 2 bases; unmatched junction nucleotides: 4. Looked up from germline, CDR1 is SGHVS and CDR2 is FNYEAQ. The CDR3 region has the DNA TGTGCCAGCAGCTTGCTAGCGGGAGAGACCTACGAGCAGTACTTC. Translating gives CASSLLAGETYEQYF.

V gene TRBV7-2 combines with J gene TRBJ2-7; 8 bases are a match to TRBD2. The CDR3 spans 16 residues. The V and J ends lost 0 bases and 1 base, in that order; junction bases with no gene match: 5. Per germline, CDR1 SGHTA and CDR2 FQGNSA. The CDR3, as DNA: TGTACCAGCAGCTTAGCGATCGGCGGGGGGTCCTACGAGCAGTACTTC. It encodes CTSSLAIGGGSYEQYF.